What follows describes a single T cell receptor (beta chain). In the authors' workflow: Using reference gene primer amplification, nucleated cell counts were estimated. The method was immunoSEQ multiplex PCR; TCRdb's version includes in-frame clones alone and lacks a portion of them. The V and J calls and clone size come from that table; D and trimming were worked out from the DNA. The sample carries more than 150,000 clones, 86% recorded once. The data originate from a study of blood T cell repertoires in COVID-19. Whole-study context: There were acute and convalescent COVID-19 samples, and they came from the United States, Italy and Spain. PBMCs, B-cell-depleted T cells, or T cells were the source of the cDNA or gDNA that made up the material.

The germline gives CDR1 SGHAT, CDR2 FQNNGV. V dropped 6 bases and J dropped 3; count of bases not matched to a gene: 8. This CDR3 is 15 amino acids long. The chain uses TRBV11-2 and TRBJ1-3, with 7 positions matching TRBD1. Input material: peripheral blood. The receptor was isolated from a man between 65 and 79 years old with active or convalescent COVID-19. CDR3 amino acids: CASSLQGQSGNTIYF. The DNA for the CDR3 is TGTGCCAGCAGTTTACAGGGACAGAGTGGAAACACCATATATTTT.